This note documents a single T cell receptor beta chain sequence. What it binds is not known. The data were obtained in a study of regulatory T cells in long-lasting Graves disease. General study points: The study found persistent patients shared more public clonotypes (roughly 3,000) than new patients (about 880).

In building TCR beta libraries, iRepertoire HTBI primers were used together with Arm-PCR of CDR3 regions. TCRdb passed the multiplex PCR reads through MiXCR, listing each CDR3 protein once. The repertoire holds 300,000 or so distinct CDR3 sequences, with around 20% as singletons. The time point here: persistent/refractory GD, antithyroid drugs over 5 years with positive TRAb. RNA from PBMCs was the source of the TCR library. Sample: peripheral blood mononuclear cells (PBMCs), taken when the disease was refractory, from a patient treated with antithyroid drugs. This sequence originates from a female donor with Graves disease.

This chain's CDR3 is CASSRDREGYTF. DNA for the CDR3: TGTGCCAGCAGCCGGGACAGGGAAGGCTACACCTTC. This chain uses TRBV12-3 or TRBV12-4 with TRBJ1-2, with TRBD1 matching over 9 bases. The CDR3 contains 12 residues. Germline trimming cut 6 bases from V and 8 bases from J; bases unmatched to any gene: 4.